These T cell receptor beta chains were read from a single sample in a study of CD8+ T cells in alopecia areata. Here immunoSEQ multiplex PCR was the method, and the copy in TCRdb shows in-frame clones only, minus some. The sample includes over 95,000 clones, 56% seen only once; the top ten take more than 3%. This specimen consisted of CD4+ T cells sorted from blood, obtained at week 24, from a patient treated with tofacitinib. Receptors originate from a human donor with alopecia areata. CDR3s include the opening cysteine and the closing phenylalanine or tryptophan. The D gene is left open where the match is weak. Clone sizes are given selectively: once, few, many, or a class where the clone is expanded.

-	12	TRBJ2-3	TRBV30	-	CASTDPTDTQYF	TGTGCCTCGACAGACCCTACAGATACGCAGTATTTT
-	15	TRBJ2-1	TRBV5-6	-	CASSLDVEGLQGQFF	TGTGCCAGCAGCTTGGATGTTGAGGGCCTACAGGGGCAGTTCTTC
-	14	TRBJ1-6	TRBV7-9	TRBD1	CASSRTGGDSPLHF	TGTGCCAGCAGCCGGACAGGGGGCGATTCACCCCTCCACTTT
-	15	TRBJ2-7	TRBV7-2	TRBD1	CASSITGTGVGEQYF	TGTGCCAGCAGTATTACCGGGACAGGTGTGGGGGAGCAGTACTTC
-	15	TRBJ2-3	TRBV11-2	-	CASSLDIVQRSPQYF	TGTGCCAGCAGCTTAGATATAGTGCAGCGATCGCCGCAGTATTTT
-	15	TRBJ1-2	TRBV6-5	TRBD1	CASSYSQGEIYGYTF	TGTGCCAGCAGTTACTCGCAGGGGGAGATCTATGGCTACACCTTC
few	15	TRBJ2-2	TRBV5-1	-	CASSPSTANTGELFF	TGCGCCAGCAGCCCCTCGACAGCGAACACCGGGGAGCTGTTTTTT
few	11	TRBJ1-1	TRBV29-1	-	CSVLSSTEAFF	TGCAGCGTTCTGTCTTCCACTGAAGCTTTCTTT
few	17	TRBJ1-6	TRBV7-8	-	CASSLVQGGSSNSPLHF	TGTGCCAGCAGCTTAGTGCAGGGTGGGTCTAGCAATTCACCCCTCCACTTT
few	15	TRBJ2-7	TRBV6-5	-	CASSYSEGTMDEQYF	TGTGCCAGCAGTTACTCGGAGGGGACGATGGACGAGCAGTACTTC
-	16	TRBJ1-5	TRBV10-3	TRBD1	CAISDSGTGGNQPQHF	TGTGCCATCAGTGACTCGGGGACAGGGGGCAATCAGCCCCAGCATTTT
-	14	TRBJ1-6	TRBV5-4	-	CASTARDFHSPLHF	TGTGCCAGCACCGCCCGGGACTTTCATTCACCCCTCCACTTT
once	11	TRBJ2-7	TRBV5-1	-	CASSLGNEQYF	TGCGCCAGCAGCTTAGGTAACGAGCAGTACTTC
-	14	TRBJ1-6	TRBV27	TRBD1	CASRGQGSSSPLHF	TGTGCCAGCAGGGGACAGGGTTCGAGTTCACCCCTCCACTTT
few	16	TRBJ2-6	TRBV5-1	TRBD1	CASSPQGASGANVLTF	TGCGCCAGCAGCCCCCAGGGGGCCAGTGGGGCCAACGTCCTGACTTTC
-	15	TRBJ2-7	TRBV27	-	CASSFTLGGAYEQYF	TGTGCCAGCAGTTTTACGCTCGGCGGGGCCTACGAGCAGTACTTC
-	11	TRBJ2-7	TRBV4-1	-	CASSQAGEQYF	TGCGCCAGCAGCCAAGCGGGTGAGCAGTACTTC
-	13	TRBJ2-2	TRBV29-1	-	CSVCGQNTGELFF	TGCAGCGTTTGCGGCCAGAACACCGGGGAGCTGTTTTTT
-	15	TRBJ1-1	TRBV5-6	-	CATEIRQWRNTEAFF	TGTGCCACGGAGATCCGACAGTGGCGGAACACTGAAGCTTTCTTT
-	11	TRBJ2-5	TRBV2	-	CASSGQETQYF	TGTGCCAGCAGCGGCCAAGAGACCCAGTACTTC
-	13	TRBJ2-2	TRBV7-9	-	CASDSRRTGELFF	TGTGCCAGTGACTCGAGAAGGACCGGGGAGCTGTTTTTT
few	13	TRBJ2-6	TRBV10-3	TRBD1	CAISGDRGRGGTF	TGTGCCATCAGTGGGGACAGGGGCCGCGGTGGGACTTTC
-	15	TRBJ2-3	TRBV28	TRBD1	CASSNNGQGADTQYF	TGTGCCAGCAGCAACAACGGACAGGGAGCAGATACGCAGTATTTT
-	13	TRBJ2-2	TRBV7-2	-	CASRTPITGELFF	TGTGCCAGCAGGACACCGATCACCGGGGAGCTGTTTTTT
-	14	TRBJ2-3	TRBV7-2	TRBD2	CASSPGTSGEIRYF	TGTGCCAGCAGTCCCGGGACTAGCGGAGAAATACGGTATTTT
-	16	TRBJ1-5	TRBV10-3	-	CAISESPPGSNQPQHF	TGTGCCATCAGTGAATCCCCACCGGGGAGCAATCAGCCCCAGCATTTT
-	16	TRBJ2-5	TRBV6-5	TRBD2	CASSYPSGGVQETQYF	TGTGCCAGCAGTTACCCTAGCGGGGGGGTCCAAGAGACCCAGTACTTC
-	15	TRBJ2-7	TRBV2	TRBD2	CASKRGLRDAYEQYF	TGTGCCAGCAAGCGGGGTCTGAGGGACGCCTACGAGCAGTACTTC
-	14	TRBJ2-7	TRBV5-1	TRBD1	CASSPGQGSYEQYF	TGCGCCAGCAGCCCGGGACAGGGGTCCTACGAGCAGTACTTC
-	14	TRBJ2-7	TRBV9	-	CASSVGTGTYEQYF	TGTGCCAGCAGCGTCGGGACTGGGACCTACGAGCAGTACTTC
-	16	TRBJ2-3	TRBV4-1	-	CASSQEGWGLRDTQYF	TGCGCCAGCAGCCAAGAGGGATGGGGGTTGAGAGATACGCAGTATTTT
-	14	TRBJ2-7	TRBV18	-	CASSPGQETYEQYF	TGTGCCAGCTCACCGGGGCAGGAAACCTACGAGCAGTACTTC
-	13	TRBJ1-1	TRBV7-2	-	CASSLGQNTEAFF	TGTGCCAGCAGCTTAGGGCAGAACACTGAAGCTTTCTTT
-	15	TRBJ2-7	TRBV25-1	TRBD1	CASSGRDRGRYEQYF	TGTGCCAGCAGTGGGAGGGACAGGGGGCGATACGAGCAGTACTTC
-	16	TRBJ2-5	TRBV30	TRBD1	CAWSESMGQREETQYF	TGTGCCTGGAGTGAATCAATGGGACAGAGAGAAGAGACCCAGTACTTC
many	15	TRBJ2-1	TRBV11-3	TRBD2	CASSLGSGGANEQFF	TGTGCCAGCAGCTTAGGTAGCGGGGGGGCAAATGAGCAGTTCTTC
-	14	TRBJ1-2	TRBV2	-	CASSTGTGNYGYTF	TGTGCCAGCAGTACCGGGACGGGAAACTATGGCTACACCTTC
few	15	TRBJ2-6	TRBV14	-	CASSQRESGANVLTF	TGTGCCAGCAGCCAGAGGGAGTCTGGGGCCAACGTCCTGACTTTC
-	13	TRBJ1-2	TRBV7-9	-	CASTGSGRYGYTF	TGTGCCAGCACCGGGTCAGGGCGCTATGGCTACACCTTC
-	17	TRBJ1-6	TRBV7-8	-	CASSLGGVVSYNSPLHF	TGTGCCAGCAGCTTAGGAGGGGTCGTATCCTATAATTCACCCCTCCACTTT
once	15	TRBJ2-3	TRBV28	-	CASSLGGQGIDTQYF	TGTGCCAGCAGTTTGGGAGGGCAGGGGATCGATACGCAGTATTTT
-	15	TRBJ2-5	TRBV5-1	TRBD2	CASSSGLGVGETQYF	TGCGCCAGCAGCTCGGGACTAGGGGTCGGAGAGACCCAGTACTTC
-	17	TRBJ2-6	TRBV7-9	-	CASSLALRTSGANVLTF	TGTGCCAGCAGCTTAGCGCTTCGGACCTCTGGGGCCAACGTCCTGACTTTC
many	18	TRBJ2-1	TRBV4-1	TRBD2	CASSQVDMGFRGGNEQFF	TGCGCCAGCAGCCAAGTAGATATGGGCTTTCGGGGGGGCAATGAGCAGTTCTTC
-	14	TRBJ2-7	TRBV23-1	-	CASSLQGLGYEQYF	TGCGCCAGCAGTCTCCAGGGACTTGGCTACGAGCAGTACTTC
-	13	TRBJ2-7	TRBV2	-	CASTDQGTYEQYF	TGTGCCAGCACTGACCAGGGAACCTACGAGCAGTACTTC
few	13	TRBJ2-7	TRBV2	-	CASQGQLAYEQYF	TGTGCCTCCCAAGGACAGTTAGCCTACGAGCAGTACTTC
-	11	TRBJ2-3	TRBV29-1	-	CSVTEVDTQYF	TGCAGCGTAACTGAGGTGGATACGCAGTATTTT
-	15	TRBJ2-2	TRBV7-2	-	CASSLRAARTGELFF	TGTGCCAGCAGCTTACGGGCCGCCCGGACCGGGGAGCTGTTTTTT
-	14	TRBJ2-1	TRBV18	TRBD2	CASSPSGGANEQFF	TGTGCCAGCTCACCCAGCGGGGGGGCCAATGAGCAGTTCTTC
-	16	TRBJ2-2	TRBV30	TRBD1	CACWARDRGNTGELFF	TGTGCCTGTTGGGCCCGAGACAGGGGGAACACCGGGGAGCTGTTTTTT
-	15	TRBJ2-7	TRBV5-1	-	CASSLLSPGEYEQYF	TGCGCCAGCAGCTTGTTATCCCCAGGGGAATACGAGCAGTACTTC
few	16	TRBJ2-3	TRBV5-1	TRBD1	CASSLAPTGGADTQYF	TGCGCCAGCAGCTTGGCTCCGACAGGGGGTGCCGATACGCAGTATTTT